This T cell receptor (beta chain) derives from a study of shared clonotypes between healthy human individuals. Sequencing used immunoSEQ multiplex PCR; TCRdb keeps in-frame clones, though not all of them. The table records millions of clones, approximately 94% of them present only once. Input material: naive CD4+ T cells sorted from blood. Specified subset: CD45RA+ positively selected. The source of this sequence is a man aged 18 to 30 in good health.

CDR3 protein: CASSPSRTSGGWPDTQYF. The DNA for the CDR3 is TGCGCCAGCAGCCCCAGCCGGACTAGCGGGGGGTGGCCAGATACGCAGTATTTT. The chain is built from TRBV5-1 and TRBJ2-3, with TRBD2 matching 14 bases. This CDR3 is 18 amino acids long. With V trimmed by 4 bases and J by 4 bases, 11 bases remained unmatched. CDR1 and CDR2 (germline): SGHRS, YFSETQ.